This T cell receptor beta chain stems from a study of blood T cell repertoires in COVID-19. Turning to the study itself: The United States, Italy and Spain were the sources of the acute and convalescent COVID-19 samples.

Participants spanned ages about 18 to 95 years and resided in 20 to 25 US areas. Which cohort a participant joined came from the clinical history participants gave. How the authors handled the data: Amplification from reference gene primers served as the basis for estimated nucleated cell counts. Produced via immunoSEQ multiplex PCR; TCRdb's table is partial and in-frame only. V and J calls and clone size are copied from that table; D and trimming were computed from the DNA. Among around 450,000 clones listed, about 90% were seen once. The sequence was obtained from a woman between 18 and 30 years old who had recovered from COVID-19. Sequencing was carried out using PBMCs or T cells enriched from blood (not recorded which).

In DNA, the CDR3 is TGTGCCAGCAGGACCGCTAGTGGGGAGGAGGAGACCCAGTACTTC. It codes for CASRTASGEEETQYF. The chain employs TRBV5-6 and TRBJ2-5; D is perhaps TRBD2 (6 bases). The germline gives CDR1 SGHDT, CDR2 YYEEEE. V lost 5 bases and J lost 5, with 19 bases in between. The CDR3 is 15 residues long.